A single sample gave rise to the 29 T cell receptor beta chains below, sequenced in a study of T cell clones after liver transplantation. This table comes from immunoSEQ multiplex PCR, and its TCRdb copy is limited to in-frame clones, with some not included. The data hold approximately 68,000 clones, with about 80% observed a single time. The sequenced sample was CD4+ T cells from blood, obtained before liver transplant. These receptors were obtained from a human donor who received a liver transplant.

CDR3 sequence (DNA): TGTGCCACCATAAACCCAGGCGTGATCACTGAAGCTTTCTTT. It encodes CATINPGVITEAFF. The chain couples TRBV19 to TRBJ1-1; D ambiguous. Trimming cost V 10 bases and J 4 bases, with 19 bases left between them. Looked up from germline, CDR1 is LNHDA and CDR2 is SQIVND (reference sequence). This CDR3 is 14 amino acids long.

The J gene is TRBJ2-1, the V gene TRBV6-5, with no clear D. This CDR3 contains 14 residues. Germline CDR1 and CDR2: MNHEY and SVGAGI. V was clipped by 6 bases and J by 1 base, with 10 bases between them. The CDR3 region is CASRESRSYNEQFF. Written as DNA, the CDR3 is TGTGCCAGCAGAGAGAGTAGGTCCTACAATGAGCAGTTCTTC.

The chain has TRBV29-1 and TRBJ1-1; no definite D call. Germline V gene lookup returns CDR1 SQVTM and CDR2 ANQGSEA. The CDR3 consists of 14 residues. Trimming cost V 8 bases and J 1 base, with 17 bases left between them. Written as DNA, the CDR3 is TGCAGCTACTCAGGAGGGAATTGGAACACTGAAGCTTTCTTT. Protein: CSYSGGNWNTEAFF. Based on the CDR3 plus reference TRBV29-1 and TRBJ1-1, the full variable domain is SAVISQKPSRDICQRGTSLTIQCQVDSQVTMMFWYRQQPGQSLTLIATANQGSEATYESGFVIDKFPISRPNLTFSTLTVSNMSPEDSSIYLCSYSGGNWNTEAFFGQGTRLTVV.

The genes are TRBV7-2 and TRBJ2-5, with 7 bases aligning to TRBD2. Losses at the gene ends were 1 base for V and 4 bases for J; bases not matched to a gene: 6. This CDR3 has 15 amino acids. Germline CDR1 and CDR2: SGHTA and FQGNSA. The CDR3 sequence: CASSLGVTSIETQYF. In DNA form, the CDR3 reads TGTGCCAGCAGCTTAGGGGTGACTAGCATAGAGACCCAGTACTTC.

The chain joins TRBV29-1 to TRBJ1-1; D is possibly TRBD1 (5 bases). Germline CDR1 SQVTM, CDR2 ANQGSEA. This CDR3 spans 13 amino acids. Between the trimmed V and J ends, which lost 1 base and 4 bases, there was a span of 10 bases. CDR3 in amino acids: CSVEGQKITEAFF. The CDR3, as DNA: TGCAGCGTTGAAGGACAGAAGATCACTGAAGCTTTCTTT. Looking up the rest from reference TRBV29-1 and TRBJ1-1 gives the full variable domain: SAVISQKPSRDICQRGTSLTIQCQVDSQVTMMFWYRQQPGQSLTLIATANQGSEATYESGFVIDKFPISRPNLTFSTLTVSNMSPEDSSIYLCSVEGQKITEAFFGQGTRLTVV.

This chain joins TRBV9 and TRBJ2-7; 8 bases fit TRBD2. V was clipped by 2 bases and J by 2 bases; unmatched bases: 6. The length of the CDR3 is 15 residues. Germline V gene lookup returns CDR1 SGDLS and CDR2 YYNGEE. The CDR3 protein is CASSVGSGTTYEQYF. Here the CDR3 DNA reads TGTGCCAGCAGCGTCGGTAGCGGGACCACCTACGAGCAGTACTTC.

This clone was recorded only once. Germline is not matched at one junction end, which may reflect a read error. The rearrangement uses TRBV7-7 and TRBJ1-3; unclear D gene. The CDR3 length is 15 residues. CDR1 and CDR2 from the germline V gene are SSHAT and FNYEAQ (reference sequence). CDR3 sequence reads: CASSPSRNSGNTIYF. The CDR3 DNA follows: TGTGCTAGCAGCCCCTCTCGGAACTCTGGAAACACCATATATTTT. The complete variable domain, with remaining parts taken from reference TRBV7-7 and TRBJ1-3, reads GAGVSQSPRYKVTKRGQDVTLRCDPISSHATLYWYQQALGQGPEFLTYFNYEAQPDKSGLPSDRFSAERPEGSISTLTIQRTEQRDSAMYRCASSPSRNSGNTIYFGEGSWLTVV.

The V gene is TRBV5-4, the J gene TRBJ2-4; D may be TRBD2 (6 bases). Trimming removed 4 bases at V and 9 bases at J, with 20 bases between. Germline CDR1 SGHNT, CDR2 YYREEE (reference sequence). The CDR3 is made up of 15 amino acids. The CDR3 sequence: CASSLGDFIGGIQYF. CDR3 in DNA: TGTGCCAGCAGCCTCGGAGACTTCATCGGGGGCATTCAGTACTTC.

The chain employs TRBV28 and TRBJ2-6; TRBD1 agrees at 8 bases. CDR3 length equals 17 residues. V lost 1 base, J lost 4 bases, and 6 bases stayed unmatched. The germline V gene encodes CDR1 MDHEN and CDR2 SYDVKM. This CDR3 is CASSLFAGGTGANVLTF. CDR3 coding DNA: TGTGCCAGCAGTTTATTTGCAGGGGGCACCGGGGCCAACGTCCTGACTTTC.

The chain has TRBV6-5 and TRBJ1-2; no firm D call. CDR3 length: 15 amino acids. V was pared by 0 bases and J by 6 bases, with 14 bases between. Germline-derived CDR1 and CDR2 are MNHEY and SVGAGI. The CDR3 loop is CASSYSVQYGDGYTF. CDR3 sequence (DNA): TGTGCCAGCAGTTACTCGGTACAGTATGGTGATGGCTACACCTTC.

The chain links TRBV5-4 to TRBJ1-5; D may be TRBD1 (5 bases). CDR1 SGHNT and CDR2 YYREEE come from the germline V gene (reference sequence). The V end lost 4 bases, the J end lost 0 bases, and 11 bases lay between the germline ends. The length of the CDR3 is 15 residues. The CDR3 DNA follows: TGTGCCAGCAGCGGGGGGGTTTATAGCAATCAGCCCCAGCATTTT. It translates to CASSGGVYSNQPQHF.

The gene calls are TRBV18 and TRBJ1-1; perhaps TRBD1 as D (5 bases). Germline V lookup: CDR1 KGHSH, CDR2 LQKENI. This CDR3 is built from 15 residues. Between the trimmed V and J ends, which lost 1 base and 0 bases, there was a span of 9 bases. CDR3 amino acids: CASSPRAGMNTEAFF. The CDR3 coding sequence is TGTGCCAGCTCACCACGGGCAGGGATGAACACTGAAGCTTTCTTT.

The chain carries TRBV4-3 and TRBJ2-1; D remains ambiguous. CDR1 LGHNA and CDR2 YSLEER come from the germline V gene. Trimming left V 1 base short and J 0 bases short, with 10 bases between. The CDR3 is made up of 16 amino acids. CDR3: CASSQVGQSSYNEQFF. The CDR3 DNA reads as TGCGCCAGCAGCCAAGTTGGGCAAAGCTCCTACAATGAGCAGTTCTTC.

This chain joins TRBV7-2 and TRBJ2-2; possibly TRBD1 for D (7 bases). CDR1 is SGHTA and CDR2 is FQGNSA in the germline V gene. This CDR3 is built from 15 residues. V dropped 5 bases and J dropped 5 bases, with 15 bases sitting between them. The CDR3 here is CASSLFQGGTGELFF. CDR3 sequence (DNA): TGTGCCAGCAGCCTTTTTCAGGGGGGTACCGGGGAGCTGTTTTTT. Supplemented by reference TRBV7-2 and TRBJ2-2, the full variable domain reads GAGVSQSPSNKVTEKGKDVELRCDPISGHTALYWYRQSLGQGLEFLIYFQGNSAPDKSGLPSDRFSAERTGGSVSTLTIQRTQQEDSAVYLCASSLFQGGTGELFFGEGSRLTVL.

Details on this clone: The sample has other DNA sequences that encode this CDR3 too. The CDR3 sequence: CASSPRGETQYF. Written as DNA, the CDR3 is TGTGCCAGCTCACCACGGGGAGAGACCCAGTACTTC. This rearrangement joins TRBV18 to TRBJ2-5, with no clear D. Trimming pared 1 base from V and 4 bases from J, leaving 4 bases between. The CDR3 has 12 amino acids. CDR1 and CDR2 from the germline V gene are KGHSH and LQKENI.

CDR3 nucleotide sequence: TGTGCCAGCAGCTTAGAGGGGTCAGACGGGGTTACCCAGCATTTT. Amino acids: CASSLEGSDGVTQHF. The rearrangement uses TRBV7-2 and TRBJ1-5, with a possible D match to TRBD1 (5 bases). Between the trimmed V and J ends, which lost 1 base and 11 bases, there was a span of 18 bases. Germline V gives CDR1 SGHTA, CDR2 FQGNSA. This CDR3 contains 15 residues.

This chain joins TRBV6-5 and TRBJ2-7, with a possible D match to TRBD1 (6 bases). From germline, CDR1 is MNHEY and CDR2 SVGAGI. CDR3 size: 14 residues. V shed 0 bases and J shed 3 bases, with 9 bases lying between them. The CDR3 coding sequence is TGTGCCAGCAGTTACTCAGTACAGGGCTACGAGCAGTACTTC. It codes for CASSYSVQGYEQYF.

The chain employs TRBV19 and TRBJ2-1; D ambiguous. CDR1 and CDR2 from the germline V gene are LNHDA and SQIVND (reference sequence). This CDR3 has 14 residues. V was trimmed by 7 bases and J by 5 bases, leaving 15 bases between them. CDR3 coding DNA: TGTGCCAGTAATGGAATATGGTCTGACAATGAGCAGTTCTTC. This sequence encodes CASNGIWSDNEQFF.

The chain uses TRBV11-2 and TRBJ2-2; 13 bases map to TRBD2. The CDR3 loop spans 16 amino acids. CDR1 and CDR2 (germline): SGHAT, FQNNGV. The V and J ends lost 5 bases and 6 bases, in that order; junction bases with no gene match: 6. The CDR3 spells CASSIRTSGSAGELFF. The CDR3 coding sequence is TGTGCCAGCAGCATAAGGACTAGCGGGAGTGCCGGGGAGCTGTTTTTT.

This clone appeared a single time. This chain connects TRBV6-1 to TRBJ2-5; weak D call: TRBD2 (5 bases). Germline V gives CDR1 MNHNS, CDR2 SASEGT. The CDR3 is 16 residues long. V gave up 4 bases and J gave up 0 bases, with 15 bases separating them. In DNA, the CDR3 is TGTGCCAGCAGTGGGGCCCGGACTGTGTACCAAGAGACCCAGTACTTC. Protein product: CASSGARTVYQETQYF.

This rearrangement joins TRBV9 to TRBJ1-3; D is uncertain. From germline, CDR1 is SGDLS and CDR2 YYNGEE. V shed 1 base and J shed 3 bases, with 14 bases lying between them. The CDR3 is 16 amino acids. The CDR3 sequence: CASSVSPVLIGNTIYF. DNA for the CDR3: TGTGCCAGCAGCGTATCGCCGGTCCTGATTGGAAACACCATATATTTT. Supplemented by reference TRBV9 and TRBJ1-3, the full variable domain reads DSGVTQTPKHLITATGQRVTLRCSPRSGDLSVYWYQQSLDQGLQFLIQYYNGEERAKGNILERFSAQQFPDLHSELNLSSLELGDSALYFCASSVSPVLIGNTIYFGEGSWLTVV.

The gene calls are TRBV5-7 and TRBJ2-4, with 9 bases aligning to TRBD1. TRBV5-7 is annotated as an ORF whose role is uncertain. The CDR3 sequence is 17 residues long. V gave up 4 bases and J gave up 1 base; unmatched junction bases: 9. The chain's CDR3 is CASSRTGETLAKNIQYF. CDR3 nucleotide sequence: TGTGCCAGCAGCCGGACAGGGGAGACCTTGGCCAAAAACATTCAGTACTTC.

This clone has just a few counts. The chain links TRBV28 to TRBJ2-7; no definite D call. Trimming shortened V by 5 bases and J by 6 bases, and 11 bases separated the two germline ends. The CDR3 has 12 amino acids. Germline V lookup: CDR1 MDHEN, CDR2 SYDVKM. The CDR3 bases are TGTGCCAGCAGTCCCTCCTGGTCCGAGCAGTACTTC. Translated, it gives CASSPSWSEQYF.

CDR3 DNA: TGTGCCAGCAGTTTGAACAGGAAAGAGACCCAGTACTTC. Protein: CASSLNRKETQYF. The V and J genes are TRBV6-5 and TRBJ2-5, with D perhaps matching TRBD1 (5 bases). CDR1 MNHEY and CDR2 SVGAGI come from the germline V gene. V lost 4 bases and J lost 3, with 9 bases in between. The CDR3 extends over 13 amino acids.

J is TRBJ1-1 and V is TRBV27, with D possibly matching TRBD1 (5 bases). CDR3 size: 13 residues. The V gene's germline CDR1 is MNHEY and CDR2 SMNVEV (reference sequence). V lost 5 bases, J lost 2 bases, and 9 bases lay in between. CDR3 residues: CASSGTVNTEAFF. The DNA for the CDR3 is TGTGCCAGCAGTGGGACCGTAAACACTGAAGCTTTCTTT.

Note on this clone: One end of the junction is discordant with germline, which a read error may explain. The V call is TRBV7-2, the J call TRBJ1-3; no definite D call. The CDR3 contains 13 residues. Germline-derived CDR1 and CDR2 are SGHTA and FQGNSA. The CDR3 DNA follows: TGTGCCAGCAGCCCCGGGGAGGGTAGAATCATCTGGTTT. It is translated as CASSPGEGRIIWF.

This clone appeared a single time. V usage is TRBV5-8 and J usage is TRBJ1-5; 11 nucleotides match TRBD1. CDR3 length: 16 residues. The V gene end was trimmed by 4 bases and the J gene end by 7 bases; junction bases not matched to a gene: 10. Germline V CDR1 and CDR2: SGHTS, YDEGEE. CDR3 nucleotides: TGTGCCAGCAGCCATTTTGGACAGGGGGCAGCCCAGCCCCAGCATTTT. Translating it yields CASSHFGQGAAQPQHF. Supplemented by reference TRBV5-8 and TRBJ1-5, the full variable domain reads EAGVTQSPTHLIKTRGQQATLRCSPISGHTSVYWYQQALGLGLQFLLWYDEGEERNRGNFPPRFSGRQFPNYSSELNVNALELEDSALYLCASSHFGQGAAQPQHFGDGTRLSIL.

The V call is TRBV6-1, the J call TRBJ2-7; D is possibly TRBD1 (5 bases). Germline CDR1 MNHNS, CDR2 SASEGT. V was clipped by 7 bases and J by 2 bases, with 15 bases between them. This CDR3 has 14 amino acids. CDR3 amino acids: CASMGRGRTYEQYF. The CDR3 DNA follows: TGTGCCAGCATGGGGCGAGGCAGGACCTACGAGCAGTACTTC.

This clone occurred once. The chain combines TRBV27 with TRBJ2-3; D tentatively fits TRBD1 or TRBD2 (5 bases each). Germline assignment: CDR1 MNHEY and CDR2 SMNVEV (reference sequence). Trimming pared 8 bases from V and 4 bases from J, leaving 16 bases between. The CDR3 totals 14 residues. The CDR3 bases are TGTGCCAGCTCCCCGGGGCTAGGCTCAGATACGCAGTATTTT. Amino acids: CASSPGLGSDTQYF.